Listed below are T cell receptor beta chains from one sample, sequenced in a study of neurological immune-mediated disorders. TCRdb re-called the 5' RACE reads with MiXCR, one entry per CDR3 protein. This table has 15,000 to 20,000 distinct CDR3 sequences, over 25% appearing once. Sequencing was performed on PBMCs. The receptors come from a man in his forties or fifties with HTLV-1-associated myelopathy (HAM/TSP). CDR3s include the opening cysteine and the closing phenylalanine or tryptophan. A D gene is named only where the DNA matches it firmly. Clone size is shown for a subset of rows, as once, few, many or a class of expanded clone.

CDR3,DNA,V,size,J,D
CASNLGGLAYNEQFF,TGTGCCAGCAATTTAGGGGGGTTAGCCTACAATGAGCAGTTCTTC,TRBV12-3/TRBV12-4,-,TRBJ2-1,-
CASSLGSGRTDTQYF,TGTGCCAGCAGTTTAGGGTCAGGACGCACAGATACGCAGTATTTT,TRBV12-3/TRBV12-4,many,TRBJ2-3,-
CAWRMADRLNTEAFF,TGTGCCTGGAGAATGGCAGACCGATTGAACACTGAAGCTTTCTTT,TRBV30,-,TRBJ1-1,-
CASSFWDRGTDTQYF,TGTGCCAGCAGCTTCTGGGACAGGGGTACAGATACGCAGTATTTT,TRBV7-6,many,TRBJ2-3,TRBD1
CSARQGALNTEAFF,TGCAGCGCGCGACAGGGGGCCCTTAACACTGAAGCTTTCTTT,TRBV29-1,few,TRBJ1-1,TRBD1
CSARPSPGLEGYNEQFF,TGCAGTGCTAGACCCTCCCCGGGACTAGAGGGATACAATGAGCAGTTCTTC,TRBV20-1,-,TRBJ2-1,TRBD2
CASSLGGANEQFF,TGCGCCAGCAGCTTGGGGGGGGCTAATGAGCAGTTCTTC,TRBV5-1,once,TRBJ2-1,-
CASSRRSIRGGSYNEQFF,TGTGCCAGCAGCCGTCGGTCTATACGGGGGGGATCCTACAATGAGCAGTTCTTC,TRBV11-1,few,TRBJ2-1,TRBD2
CASSLVGTGAWDEQFF,TGTGCCAGCAGCTTAGTTGGTACAGGGGCATGGGATGAGCAGTTCTTC,TRBV7-9,few,TRBJ2-1,TRBD1
CSVAEGLAEAFF,TGCAGCGTTGCAGAGGGGCTCGCTGAAGCTTTCTTT,TRBV29-1,medium-sized,TRBJ1-1,-
CASTRPGQATFF,TGTGCCAGCACTCGACCGGGACAGGCGACTTTCTTT,TRBV12-3/TRBV12-4,-,TRBJ1-1,TRBD1
CSASSGRTYNEQFF,TGCAGTGCTTCTAGCGGGAGGACCTACAATGAGCAGTTCTTC,TRBV20-1,-,TRBJ2-1,TRBD2
CSAAIPQGWGQPQHF,TGCAGTGCTGCCATCCCCCAGGGTTGGGGTCAGCCCCAGCATTTT,TRBV20-1,-,TRBJ1-5,-
CASSPRSGAGTDTQYF,TGTGCCAGCAGCCCCCGCTCTGGGGCAGGGACAGATACGCAGTATTTT,TRBV7-2,-,TRBJ2-3,-
CASSVQRNTEAFF,TGTGCCAGTAGTGTACAAAGGAACACTGAAGCTTTCTTT,TRBV19,many,TRBJ1-1,-
CSARVGTGANQPQHF,TGCAGTGCTAGAGTCGGGACAGGGGCAAATCAGCCCCAGCATTTT,TRBV20-1,-,TRBJ1-5,TRBD1
CSATGLAGGPDTQYF,TGCAGTGCCACCGGACTAGCGGGGGGGCCAGATACGCAGTATTTT,TRBV20-1,few,TRBJ2-3,TRBD2
CANSQGWSGAISGNTIYF,TGTGCCAACAGCCAAGGATGGAGTGGGGCTATCTCTGGAAACACCATATATTTT,TRBV3-1,once,TRBJ1-3,-
CASSLSGFTDTQYF,TGCGCCAGCAGCCTATCTGGGTTCACAGATACGCAGTATTTT,TRBV5-1,medium-sized,TRBJ2-3,-
CSVHLFPSGGSSYEQYF,TGCAGCGTCCACCTTTTCCCCAGCGGGGGGAGCTCCTACGAGCAGTACTTC,TRBV29-1,few,TRBJ2-7,TRBD2
CSAITGSDYNEQFF,TGCAGTGCTATAACAGGGTCAGACTACAATGAGCAGTTCTTC,TRBV20-1,-,TRBJ2-1,-
CASRGPIGDPSKDTQYF,TGCGCCAGCAGGGGGCCCATAGGGGATCCCAGTAAAGATACGCAGTATTTT,TRBV5-1,-,TRBJ2-3,-
CSARGVQVPQPQHF,TGCAGTGCTAGGGGGGTGCAGGTCCCTCAGCCCCAGCATTTT,TRBV20-1,few,TRBJ1-5,-
CSAAGVNTIYF,TGCAGTGCAGCGGGGGTAAACACCATATATTTT,TRBV20-1,-,TRBJ1-3,-
CSARYRTKDYEQYF,TGCAGTGCTAGGTACAGGACGAAAGATTACGAGCAGTACTTC,TRBV20-1,medium-sized,TRBJ2-7,-
CASRRAGTSGGAGELFF,TGCGCCAGCAGAAGAGCCGGGACTAGCGGAGGGGCCGGGGAGCTGTTTTTT,TRBV10-2,-,TRBJ2-2,TRBD2
CASSANRGAGETQYF,TGTGCCAGCTCAGCGAACAGGGGCGCAGGAGAGACCCAGTACTTC,TRBV18,-,TRBJ2-5,TRBD1
CSARDRANEKLFF,TGCAGTGCTAGAGACAGGGCCAATGAAAAACTGTTTTTT,TRBV20-1,few,TRBJ1-4,-
CASSEVGQGYEQYF,TGTGCCAGCAGTGAAGTCGGACAGGGCTACGAGCAGTACTTC,TRBV6-1,-,TRBJ2-7,TRBD1
CASSLGTSGGQFF,TGTGCCAGCAGCCTCGGGACTTCCGGAGGGCAGTTCTTC,TRBV11-2,-,TRBJ2-1,-
CASSQERTALSGNTIYF,TGCGCCAGCAGCCAAGAAAGGACAGCCCTCTCTGGAAACACCATATATTTT,TRBV4-1,medium-sized,TRBJ1-3,-
CSVQEGGYEQYF,TGCAGTGTCCAGGAAGGGGGGTACGAGCAGTACTTC,TRBV20-1,few,TRBJ2-7,-
CSAASGGYQETQYF,TGCAGTGCGGCTAGCGGGGGGTACCAAGAGACCCAGTACTTC,TRBV20-1,-,TRBJ2-5,TRBD2
CSARDPTAGYNEQFF,TGCAGTGCTAGAGACCCGACGGCAGGCTACAATGAGCAGTTCTTC,TRBV20-1,medium-sized,TRBJ2-1,-
CASSLGSPDTQYF,TGCGCCAGCAGCTTGGGTTCCCCAGATACGCAGTATTTT,TRBV5-1,-,TRBJ2-3,-
CASSLLSGLAGGRETQYF,TGTGCCAGCAGCTTATTATCGGGACTAGCGGGGGGGAGAGAGACCCAGTACTTC,TRBV11-2,-,TRBJ2-5,TRBD2
CATSRDRSSYNEQFF,TGTGCCACCAGCAGAGATCGGAGCTCCTACAATGAGCAGTTCTTC,TRBV15,few,TRBJ2-1,-
CSGTGGHEQFF,TGCAGTGGGACAGGGGGCCATGAGCAGTTCTTC,TRBV20-1,once,TRBJ2-1,TRBD1
CASSTSRGRNTGELFF,TGTGCCAGCTCAACCTCCAGGGGTAGGAACACCGGGGAGCTGTTTTTT,TRBV18,-,TRBJ2-2,-
CASRWGTYNEQFF,TGCGCCAGCAGGTGGGGGACCTACAATGAGCAGTTCTTC,TRBV5-1,-,TRBJ2-1,-
CASRPQGNEQFF,TGTGCCAGCAGGCCACAGGGTAATGAGCAGTTCTTC,TRBV25-1,-,TRBJ2-1,-
CASSLAGTGKDTQYF,TGCGCCAGCAGCTTGGCAGGGACAGGAAAAGATACGCAGTATTTT,TRBV5-1,-,TRBJ2-3,TRBD1